The clone carrying this T cell receptor beta chain occurred a few times. Its antigen is undetermined. This specimen belongs to a study of beta chain features in type 1 diabetes. Whole-study results and caveats: When Type 1 diabetes patients were examined, their TCRB CDR3s proved moderately but significantly shorter in all four CD4+ subsets.

V was shortened by 5 bases and J by 2 bases, with 13 bases between the two germline ends. CDR1 is SNHLY and CDR2 is FYNNEI in the germline V gene. The CDR3 runs 14 residues. Every isolated RNA sample was fully reverse transcribed, so sequencing captured expressed TCRB transcripts. Assay: immunoSEQ multiplex PCR; the TCRdb copy retains only in-frame clones and omits some. The sample includes 600,000 to 750,000 clones, 9.5% to 15% of them seen just once. This clonotype was obtained from a man aged 30 to 39 with type 1 diabetes. The sequenced sample was naive CD4+ T cells from blood. The J gene is TRBJ2-7, the V gene TRBV2; D may be TRBD1 or TRBD2 (5 bases each). The DNA of the CDR3 is TGTGCCAGCAGTCTGGGGACCGGAGCCTACGAGCAGTACTTC. Its translation is CASSLGTGAYEQYF.